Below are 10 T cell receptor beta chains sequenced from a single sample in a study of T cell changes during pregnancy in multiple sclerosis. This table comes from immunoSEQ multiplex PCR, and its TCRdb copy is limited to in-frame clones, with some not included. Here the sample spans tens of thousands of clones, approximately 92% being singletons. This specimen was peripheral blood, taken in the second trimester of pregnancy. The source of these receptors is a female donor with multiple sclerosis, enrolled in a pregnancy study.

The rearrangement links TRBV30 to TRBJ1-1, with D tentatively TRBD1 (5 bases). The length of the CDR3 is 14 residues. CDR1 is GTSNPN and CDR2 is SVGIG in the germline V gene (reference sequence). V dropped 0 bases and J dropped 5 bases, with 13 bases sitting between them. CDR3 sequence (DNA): TGTGCCTGGAGTGTATTGGGGGGACTTACTGAAGCTTTCTTT. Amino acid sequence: CAWSVLGGLTEAFF.

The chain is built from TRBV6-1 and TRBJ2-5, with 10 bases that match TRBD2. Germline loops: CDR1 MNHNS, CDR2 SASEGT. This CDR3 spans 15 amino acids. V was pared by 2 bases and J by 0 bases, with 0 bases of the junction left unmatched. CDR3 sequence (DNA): TGTGCCAGCAGTGAACTAGCGGGAGACCAAGAGACCCAGTACTTC. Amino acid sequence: CASSELAGDQETQYF.

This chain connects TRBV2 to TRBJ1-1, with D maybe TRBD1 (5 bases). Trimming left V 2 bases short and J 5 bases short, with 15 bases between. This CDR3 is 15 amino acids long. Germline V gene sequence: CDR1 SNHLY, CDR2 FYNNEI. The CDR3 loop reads CASSEWWGGKTEAFF. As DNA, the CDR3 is TGTGCCAGCAGTGAATGGTGGGGCGGCAAAACTGAAGCTTTCTTT.

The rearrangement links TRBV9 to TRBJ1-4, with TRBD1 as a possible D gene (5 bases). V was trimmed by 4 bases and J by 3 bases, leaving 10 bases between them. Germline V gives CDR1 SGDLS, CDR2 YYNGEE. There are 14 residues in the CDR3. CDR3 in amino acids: CASSSGFSNEKLFF. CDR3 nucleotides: TGTGCCAGCAGCTCAGGGTTCTCTAATGAAAAACTGTTTTTT.

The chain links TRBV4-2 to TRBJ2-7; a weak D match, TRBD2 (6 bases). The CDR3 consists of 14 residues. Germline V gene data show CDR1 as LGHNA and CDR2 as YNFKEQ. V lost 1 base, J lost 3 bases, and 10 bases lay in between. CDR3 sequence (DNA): TGTGCCAGCAGCCAAGGGGAGGAGGTCTACGAGCAGTACTTC. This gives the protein CASSQGEEVYEQYF.

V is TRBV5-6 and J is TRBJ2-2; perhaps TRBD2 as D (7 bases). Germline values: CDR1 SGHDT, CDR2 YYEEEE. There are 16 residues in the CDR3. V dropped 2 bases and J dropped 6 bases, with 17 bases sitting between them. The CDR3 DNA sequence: TGTGCCAGCAGCTTCATCCAGGGGAGGGGGGCCGGGGAGCTGTTTTTT. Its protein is CASSFIQGRGAGELFF. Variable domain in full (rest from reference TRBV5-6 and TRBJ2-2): DAGVTQSPTHLIKTRGQQVTLRCSPKSGHDTVSWYQQALGQGPQFIFQYYEEEERQRGNFPDRFSGHQFPNYSSELNVNALLLGDSALYLCASSFIQGRGAGELFFGEGSRLTVL.

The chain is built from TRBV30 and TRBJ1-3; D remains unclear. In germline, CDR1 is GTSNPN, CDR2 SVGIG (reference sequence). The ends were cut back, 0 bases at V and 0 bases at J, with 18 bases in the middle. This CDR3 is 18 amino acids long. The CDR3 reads CAWSVGRGLTSSGNTIYF. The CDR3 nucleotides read TGTGCCTGGAGTGTAGGTAGAGGACTCACGAGCTCTGGAAACACCATATATTTT.

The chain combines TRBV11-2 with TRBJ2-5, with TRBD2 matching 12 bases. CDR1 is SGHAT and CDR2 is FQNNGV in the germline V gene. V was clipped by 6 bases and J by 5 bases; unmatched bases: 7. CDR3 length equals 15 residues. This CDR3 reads CASRQTGTSGETQYF. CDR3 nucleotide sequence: TGTGCCAGCAGACAAACGGGGACTAGCGGGGAGACCCAGTACTTC. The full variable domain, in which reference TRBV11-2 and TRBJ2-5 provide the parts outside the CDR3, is EAGVAQSPRYKIIEKRQSVAFWCNPISGHATLYWYQQILGQGPKLLIQFQNNGVVDDSQLPKDRFSAERLKGVDSTLKIQPAKLEDSAVYLCASRQTGTSGETQYFGPGTRLLVL.

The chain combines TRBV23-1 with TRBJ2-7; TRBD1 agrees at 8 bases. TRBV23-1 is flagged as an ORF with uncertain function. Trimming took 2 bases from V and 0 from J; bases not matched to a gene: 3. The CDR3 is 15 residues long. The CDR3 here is CASSQIQGDSYEQYF. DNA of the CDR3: TGCGCCAGCAGTCAAATACAGGGGGACTCCTACGAGCAGTACTTC.

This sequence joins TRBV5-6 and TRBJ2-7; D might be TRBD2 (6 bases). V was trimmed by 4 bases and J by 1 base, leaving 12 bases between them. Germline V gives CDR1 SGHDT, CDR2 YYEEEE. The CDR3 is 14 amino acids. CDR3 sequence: CASSDWRVSYEQYF. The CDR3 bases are TGTGCCAGCAGCGATTGGAGGGTATCCTACGAGCAGTACTTC.